This T cell receptor (beta chain) was recovered during a study of cytomegalovirus exposure and HLA in healthy donors. Comment on this clone: Its matching antigen is unknown.

Study-level results: Being productive about 87% or about 30% of the time was typical of most TCR beta V segments in an earlier analysis. Looking again later, the authors saw that most CMV-associated TCR beta chains seemed HLA-restricted. Most TCR sequences were seen very rarely across donors, but some public TCRs occurred in many.

The ends were cut back, 6 bases at V and 1 base at J, with 15 bases in the middle. Germline V gives CDR1 SEHNR, CDR2 FQNEAQ (reference sequence). This CDR3 comprises 15 residues. Amplification used 60 Vbeta primers and 13 Jbeta primers. Using immunoSEQ multiplex PCR, the repertoire was profiled, and TCRdb retains in-frame clones only, with some absent. This repertoire shows over 150,000 clones, about four fifths found once; its top ten account for 7% to 9.5%. The sample was PBMCs. The J gene is TRBJ1-1, the V gene TRBV7-9; tentative D call: TRBD1 (6 bases). This receptor was taken from a male donor in good health and CMV-seropositive. The CDR3 nucleotides read TGTGCCAGCAGTTCTAGGGACAACTGGAACACTGAAGCTTTCTTT. Translated: CASSSRDNWNTEAFF.